This T cell receptor (beta chain) was identified during a study of cytomegalovirus exposure and HLA in healthy donors. In the study overall: Out of 180 million or so T cells, an earlier analysis found over 100 million unique TCR beta sequences in total. Within an early data release were about 80 million unique TCRs drawn from HLA-typed donors.

V was cut by 6 bases and J by 6 bases, with 23 bases left in between. Germline assignment: CDR1 KGHSH and CDR2 LQKENI. The CDR3 extends over 16 amino acids. PCR involved 60 Vbeta and 13 Jbeta primers. Clones were sequenced by immunoSEQ multiplex PCR, and TCRdb holds only the in-frame ones, with some missing. This sample has roughly 150,000 clones, with approximately 70% found just once. This TCR came from a woman between 55 and 75 years old in good health and CMV-seropositive. Sequenced sample: PBMCs. This chain connects TRBV18 to TRBJ1-2; D is possibly TRBD1 (5 bases). Here the CDR3 reads CASSRPLNTGTNGYTF. The CDR3 nucleotides are TGTGCCAGCTCTCGCCCTCTTAATACAGGCACCAATGGCTACACCTTC.